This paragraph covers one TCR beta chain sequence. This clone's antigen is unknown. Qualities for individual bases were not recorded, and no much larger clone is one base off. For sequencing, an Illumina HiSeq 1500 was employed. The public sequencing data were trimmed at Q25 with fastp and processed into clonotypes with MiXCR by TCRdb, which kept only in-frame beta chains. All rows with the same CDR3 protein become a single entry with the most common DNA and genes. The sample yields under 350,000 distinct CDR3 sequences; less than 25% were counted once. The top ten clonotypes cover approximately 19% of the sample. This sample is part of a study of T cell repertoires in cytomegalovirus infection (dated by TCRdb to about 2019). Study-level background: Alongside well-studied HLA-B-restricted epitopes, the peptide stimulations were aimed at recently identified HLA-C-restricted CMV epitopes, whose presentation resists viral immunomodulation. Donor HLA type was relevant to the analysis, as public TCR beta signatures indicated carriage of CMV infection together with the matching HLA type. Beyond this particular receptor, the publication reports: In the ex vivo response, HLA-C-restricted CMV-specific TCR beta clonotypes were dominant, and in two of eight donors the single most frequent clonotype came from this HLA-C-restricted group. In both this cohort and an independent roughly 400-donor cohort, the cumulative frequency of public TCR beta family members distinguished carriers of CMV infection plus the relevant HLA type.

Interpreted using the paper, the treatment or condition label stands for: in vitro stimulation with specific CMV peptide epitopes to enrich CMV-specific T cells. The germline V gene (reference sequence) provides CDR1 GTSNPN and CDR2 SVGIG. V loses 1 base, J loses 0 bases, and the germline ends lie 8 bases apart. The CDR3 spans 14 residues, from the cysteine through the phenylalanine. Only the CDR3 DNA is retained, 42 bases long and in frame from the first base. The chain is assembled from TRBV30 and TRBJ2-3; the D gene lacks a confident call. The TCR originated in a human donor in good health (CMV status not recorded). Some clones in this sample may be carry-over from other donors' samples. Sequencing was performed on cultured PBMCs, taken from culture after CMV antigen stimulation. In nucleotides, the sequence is TGTGCCTGGAGTGCGGGTTCTAGCACAGATACGCAGTATTTT. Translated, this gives CAWSAGSSTDTQYF.